This T cell receptor beta chain was sequenced during a study of blood T cell repertoires in COVID-19. After removal of 0 bases from V and 7 bases from J, the junction contained 0 bases not matched to a gene. Germline V gives CDR1 SGDLS, CDR2 YYNGEE. This CDR3 region has 14 residues. Clones were read by immunoSEQ multiplex PCR, and TCRdb kept only the in-frame ones, dropping some. The profile covers approximately 500,000 clones, with roughly 90% appearing a single time and about 2% taken by the ten largest. This chain uses TRBV9 with TRBJ2-1, with TRBD2 matching over 11 bases. The sequence was collected from a woman in her thirties or forties who had recovered from COVID-19. Sequencing was carried out using PBMCs or T cells enriched from blood (not recorded which). The CDR3 DNA reads as TGTGCCAGCAGCGTAGCTAGCGGGGGGAATGAGCAGTTCTTC. Translated: CASSVASGGNEQFF. The full variable domain, its missing parts supplied by reference TRBV9 and TRBJ2-1, is DSGVTQTPKHLITATGQRVTLRCSPRSGDLSVYWYQQSLDQGLQFLIQYYNGEERAKGNILERFSAQQFPDLHSELNLSSLELGDSALYFCASSVASGGNEQFFGPGTRLTVL.